A selection of T cell receptor beta chains follows, all from one sample in a study of blood T cell repertoires in COVID-19. Some clones are missing from TCRdb's copy, which holds only in-frame ones; the method was immunoSEQ multiplex PCR. The sample lists about 200,000 clones, 92% seen once, with more than 0.95% in the top ten. The sequencing sample was made of peripheral blood. The receptors were sampled from a man aged 25-45 years with acute or convalescent COVID-19. Each CDR3 is given with its conserved first and last residue. Fields, in order: clone size, V gene, J gene, D gene, CDR3 protein, CDR3 DNA. A D gene is named only where the DNA matches it firmly. Not every row has a clone size; where given, it reads once, few, many or a size class.

abundance: -
v_gene: TRBV6-4
j_gene: TRBJ1-2
d_gene: TRBD1
CDR3aa: CASSSGTALGYTF
CDR3nt: TGTGCCAGCAGTTCCGGGACAGCTCTTGGCTACACCTTC

abundance: -
v_gene: TRBV6-6
j_gene: TRBJ2-7
d_gene: TRBD1
CDR3aa: CATKPGQGYEQYF
CDR3nt: TGTGCCACCAAACCGGGACAGGGCTACGAGCAGTACTTC

abundance: -
v_gene: TRBV10-3
j_gene: TRBJ2-3
d_gene: TRBD2
CDR3aa: CAIEGGTSGSTQYF
CDR3nt: TGTGCCATCGAGGGGGGGACTAGCGGGAGTACGCAGTATTTT

abundance: -
v_gene: TRBV2
j_gene: TRBJ1-1
d_gene: TRBD1
CDR3aa: CASSPTGQGEAFF
CDR3nt: TGTGCCAGCTCCCCGACAGGGCAGGGTGAAGCTTTCTTT

abundance: -
v_gene: TRBV5-8
j_gene: TRBJ2-5
d_gene: -
CDR3aa: CASSSNSYEIQETQYF
CDR3nt: TGTGCCAGCAGCTCCAACTCGTACGAAATACAAGAGACCCAGTACTTC

abundance: -
v_gene: TRBV2
j_gene: TRBJ2-7
d_gene: TRBD1
CDR3aa: CASETGTTYEQYF
CDR3nt: TGTGCCAGCGAGACAGGGACGACCTACGAGCAGTACTTC

abundance: -
v_gene: TRBV7-3
j_gene: TRBJ2-3
d_gene: TRBD2
CDR3aa: CASSFRVAGGGTDTQYF
CDR3nt: TGTGCCAGCAGCTTCAGGGTAGCGGGAGGGGGCACAGATACGCAGTATTTT

abundance: once
v_gene: TRBV6-5
j_gene: TRBJ2-7
d_gene: -
CDR3aa: CASSPSAGFPYEQYF
CDR3nt: TGTGCCAGCAGCCCCTCGGCGGGGTTTCCCTACGAGCAGTACTTC

abundance: few
v_gene: TRBV27
j_gene: TRBJ2-1
d_gene: TRBD1
CDR3aa: CASSYSTGGHNEQFF
CDR3nt: TGTGCCAGCAGTTACTCTACAGGGGGCCACAATGAGCAGTTCTTC

abundance: once
v_gene: TRBV28
j_gene: TRBJ1-5
d_gene: -
CDR3aa: CASSLWSSPQHF
CDR3nt: TGTGCCAGCAGTTTGTGGAGCTCCCCTCAGCATTTT

abundance: -
v_gene: TRBV5-8
j_gene: TRBJ2-1
d_gene: TRBD2
CDR3aa: CASSWGGYSYNEQFF
CDR3nt: TGTGCCAGCAGCTGGGGGGGTTACTCCTACAATGAGCAGTTCTTC

abundance: -
v_gene: TRBV28
j_gene: TRBJ2-3
d_gene: -
CDR3aa: CASQDKAGTNTQYF
CDR3nt: TGTGCCAGCCAGGACAAGGCCGGCACGAATACGCAGTATTTT

abundance: -
v_gene: TRBV29-1
j_gene: TRBJ2-7
d_gene: -
CDR3aa: CSARPEQYF
CDR3nt: TGCAGCGCCCGTCCTGAGCAGTACTTC

abundance: -
v_gene: TRBV23-1
j_gene: TRBJ2-2
d_gene: TRBD1
CDR3aa: CASSHPRTGARNTGELFF
CDR3nt: TGCGCCAGCAGTCATCCCCGGACAGGGGCTAGGAACACCGGGGAGCTGTTTTTT

abundance: -
v_gene: TRBV5-8
j_gene: TRBJ1-2
d_gene: TRBD1
CDR3aa: CASSSPGQGAPNYGYTF
CDR3nt: TGTGCCAGCAGCTCTCCGGGACAGGGGGCTCCTAACTATGGCTACACCTTC

abundance: -
v_gene: TRBV30
j_gene: TRBJ1-5
d_gene: -
CDR3aa: CAWNQGSNQPQHF
CDR3nt: TGTGCCTGGAATCAGGGTAGCAATCAGCCCCAGCATTTT

abundance: -
v_gene: TRBV7-9
j_gene: TRBJ2-1
d_gene: -
CDR3aa: CASSSIATTGDEQFF
CDR3nt: TGTGCCAGCAGCTCAATTGCTACGACAGGCGATGAGCAGTTCTTC

abundance: -
v_gene: TRBV3-1/TRBV3-2
j_gene: TRBJ2-1
d_gene: TRBD2
CDR3aa: CASSQDPSGGYNEQFF
CDR3nt: TGTGCCAGCAGCCAAGACCCTAGCGGGGGTTACAATGAGCAGTTCTTC

abundance: -
v_gene: TRBV5-1
j_gene: TRBJ2-7
d_gene: -
CDR3aa: CASSLAGEQYF
CDR3nt: TGCGCCAGCAGCTTGGCCGGCGAGCAGTACTTC

abundance: -
v_gene: TRBV27
j_gene: TRBJ2-6
d_gene: TRBD1
CDR3aa: CASKGQGSGANVLTF
CDR3nt: TGTGCCAGCAAGGGACAGGGGTCTGGGGCCAACGTCCTGACTTTC

abundance: -
v_gene: TRBV2
j_gene: TRBJ2-2
d_gene: TRBD1
CDR3aa: CASRRDGQGAGELFF
CDR3nt: TGTGCCAGCAGGAGGGATGGACAGGGGGCCGGGGAGCTGTTTTTT

abundance: -
v_gene: TRBV29-1
j_gene: TRBJ1-3
d_gene: -
CDR3aa: CSVEEGVGGNTIYF
CDR3nt: TGCAGCGTTGAAGAAGGGGTGGGCGGAAACACCATATATTTT

abundance: -
v_gene: TRBV2
j_gene: TRBJ2-1
d_gene: -
CDR3aa: CASSEQARYEQFF
CDR3nt: TGTGCCAGCAGTGAACAGGCTCGGTATGAGCAGTTCTTC

abundance: -
v_gene: TRBV6-5
j_gene: TRBJ1-2
d_gene: -
CDR3aa: CASSREVAYGYTF
CDR3nt: TGTGCCAGCAGCCGAGAGGTTGCCTATGGCTACACCTTC

abundance: -
v_gene: TRBV5-1
j_gene: TRBJ2-3
d_gene: TRBD2
CDR3aa: CASSFWTSGADTQYF
CDR3nt: TGCGCCAGCAGCTTCTGGACTAGCGGGGCAGATACGCAGTATTTT